A selection of T cell receptor beta chains follows, all from one sample in a study of blood T cell repertoires in COVID-19. TCRdb keeps only in-frame clones here, not all; method: immunoSEQ multiplex PCR. This table has 200,000 to 250,000 clones, 85% to 90% appearing once. The sample was PBMCs or T cells enriched from blood (not recorded which). The receptor set was obtained from a woman in her forties or fifties with acute COVID-19. The CDR3 runs from the conserved cysteine through the conserved F or W. D genes are given only for firm matches. Expanded clones get a size class; other rows say once, few or many, or leave the size out.

>18|NA|NA|TRBJ2-3|TRBV21-1
TGTGCCAGCAGCAAAGTTATAAGGACAGCCACTAGCACAGATACGCAGTATTTT
CASSKVIRTATSTDTQYF
>14|NA|NA|TRBJ2-7|TRBV27
TGTGCCAGCAGTTTCAACAGGGACAAGAACGAGCAGTACTTC
CASSFNRDKNEQYF
>15|NA|NA|TRBJ1-6|TRBV7-9
TGTGCCAGCAGCAACGAACAGGGCTCAAATTCACCCCTCCACTTT
CASSNEQGSNSPLHF
>14|NA|NA|TRBJ2-1|TRBV5-1
TGCGCCAGCAGCTTGACCCCTAGCCCAAATGAGCAGTTCTTC
CASSLTPSPNEQFF
>14|NA|once|TRBJ2-5|TRBV6-2/TRBV6-3
TGTGCCAGCAGTTACGTGACAGGACAAGAGACCCAGTACTTC
CASSYVTGQETQYF
>14|NA|NA|TRBJ2-2|TRBV19
TGTGCCAGTAGTATGGACAGACGAACCGGGGAGCTGTTTTTT
CASSMDRRTGELFF
>15|TRBD1|NA|TRBJ2-7|TRBV19
TGTGCCAGTAGTGCGAAAGACAGGGGGGGCCACGAGCAGTACTTC
CASSAKDRGGHEQYF
>14|TRBD1|NA|TRBJ2-7|TRBV28
TGTGCCAGCAGTTTCTCCGACAGGGGGCCGGAGCAGTACTTC
CASSFSDRGPEQYF
>12|NA|NA|TRBJ2-1|TRBV9
TGTGCCAGCAGCCCAAGGGGGGGGGAGCAGTTCTTC
CASSPRGGEQFF
>13|NA|NA|TRBJ2-3|TRBV4-1
TGCGCCAGCAGCAGGGGTCTGGCAGATACGCAGTATTTT
CASSRGLADTQYF
>16|TRBD2|NA|TRBJ2-1|TRBV28
TGTGCCAGCAGTTCGAACCGACTAGCGTATAACAATGAGCAGTTCTTC
CASSSNRLAYNNEQFF
>14|NA|NA|TRBJ2-1|TRBV6-1
TGTGCCAGCAGTGAATCAGGAGGGCAGGGCGAGCAGTTCTTC
CASSESGGQGEQFF
>17|NA|NA|TRBJ2-7|TRBV7-8
TGTGCCAGCAGCTTCGTTTTCTTGGCTAGCGTTCCCTACGAGCAGTACTTC
CASSFVFLASVPYEQYF
>13|TRBD2|NA|TRBJ2-3|TRBV27
TGTGCCAGCAGATCTAGCGGGAGCGATACGCAGTATTTT
CASRSSGSDTQYF
>15|NA|NA|TRBJ2-7|TRBV30
TGTGCCTGGGTTTCTCAACAGGGTTTCACCTACGAGCAGTACTTC
CAWVSQQGFTYEQYF
>14|TRBD1|once|TRBJ2-1|TRBV19
TGTGCCAGTAGTATCGGGACAGGGATCGATGAGCAGTTCTTC
CASSIGTGIDEQFF
>15|NA|NA|TRBJ1-1|TRBV6-5
TGTGCCAGCAGTCTAGGGGCAGGTTTGAACACTGAAGCTTTCTTT
CASSLGAGLNTEAFF
>17|NA|NA|TRBJ1-4|TRBV28
TGTGCCAGCAGTCCCCACCCTACAGTAATCAACGTGGAAAAACTGTTTTTT
CASSPHPTVINVEKLFF
>15|TRBD1|NA|TRBJ2-1|TRBV15
TGTGCCACCAGCAGAGATCGACAGGGGGCCAATGAGCAGTTCTTC
CATSRDRQGANEQFF
>13|NA|NA|TRBJ1-2|TRBV12-3/TRBV12-4
TGTGCCAGCAGCCCCGGGAGGGATCGTGGCTACACCTTC
CASSPGRDRGYTF
>14|NA|NA|TRBJ2-6|TRBV3-1/TRBV3-2
TGTGCCAGCAGCCAAGCGGGTGGGGCCAACGTCCTGACTTTC
CASSQAGGANVLTF
>14|NA|NA|TRBJ1-1|TRBV7-9
TGTGCCAGCAGCTCAGCGACAGAGAACACTGAAGCTTTCTTT
CASSSATENTEAFF
>16|TRBD2|NA|TRBJ2-1|TRBV5-5
TGTGCCAGCAGCTTAACGCTAGCGGGCTCCTACAATGAGCAGTTCTTC
CASSLTLAGSYNEQFF
>15|NA|NA|TRBJ2-7|TRBV3-1/TRBV3-2
TGTGCCAGCAGCCCAGTGACGGGAGAACGCGGCGAGCAGTACTTC
CASSPVTGERGEQYF
>19|TRBD1|NA|TRBJ2-3|TRBV28
TGTGCCAGCAGTCCCCGGGACAGGGTCTGGCCAAAGGATACAGATACGCAGTATTTT
CASSPRDRVWPKDTDTQYF
>15|NA|NA|TRBJ1-4|TRBV7-6
TGTGCCAGCAGCTTAGTAGGGGCAACTAATGAAAAACTGTTTTTT
CASSLVGATNEKLFF
>14|TRBD2|NA|TRBJ2-1|TRBV30
TGTGCCTGGAGTGGACTAGCGGGGAAGTCTCGGCAGTTCTTC
CAWSGLAGKSRQFF
>14|NA|NA|TRBJ2-7|TRBV15
TGTGCCACCAGCCTCCGGGACAATCTAAACGAGCAGTACTTC
CATSLRDNLNEQYF
>13|NA|NA|TRBJ1-2|TRBV20-1
TGCAGTGCTAGTCCCGGGTTAAGCTATGGCTACACCTTC
CSASPGLSYGYTF
>12|TRBD1|NA|TRBJ1-2|TRBV28
TGTGCCAGCAGGAAGACAGGGAGAGGCTACACCTTC
CASRKTGRGYTF
>14|TRBD2|NA|TRBJ2-7|TRBV30
TGTGCCTGGAGGAGAGGACTAGCGAACTACGAGCAGTACTTC
CAWRRGLANYEQYF
>16|TRBD1|NA|TRBJ1-1|TRBV24-1
TGTGCCACCAGTGCCGGGACAGGGCTAATGAACACTGAAGCTTTCTTT
CATSAGTGLMNTEAFF
>13|NA|NA|TRBJ2-1|TRBV6-6
TGTGCCAGCAGTCCCTTGACTAGCAATGAGCAGTTCTTC
CASSPLTSNEQFF
>11|NA|NA|TRBJ2-7|TRBV20-1
TGCAGTGCTAGAGTCGGCTACGAGCAGTACTTC
CSARVGYEQYF
>13|NA|NA|TRBJ1-2|TRBV3-1/TRBV3-2
TGTGCCAGCAGCCAAGTGGATAGGGGCGGCTACACCTTC
CASSQVDRGGYTF
>13|TRBD2|NA|TRBJ2-1|TRBV12-3/TRBV12-4
TGTGCCAGCAGAATAGCGGGAGGTCCCGAGCAGTTCTTC
CASRIAGGPEQFF
>15|TRBD1|NA|TRBJ1-5|TRBV2
TGTGCCAGCAGTGGGGGACAGGGTAAAGGACAGCCCCAGCATTTT
CASSGGQGKGQPQHF
>16|NA|few|TRBJ1-3|TRBV6-5
TGTGCCAGCAGTTACTCGAATCAGGCAGGCCAGGACACCATATATTTT
CASSYSNQAGQDTIYF
>14|TRBD1|few|TRBJ1-3|TRBV2
TGTGCCAGCTTGAGACAGGGGGCTAGAAACACCATATATTTT
CASLRQGARNTIYF
>15|NA|NA|TRBJ2-1|TRBV5-1
TGCGCCAGCAGCGATGCGGAGAGACTAGACAATGAGCAGTTCTTC
CASSDAERLDNEQFF
>16|TRBD1|NA|TRBJ2-1|TRBV24-1
TGTGCCACCAGTGATTCGGGACAGGGGGCCTACAATGAGCAGTTCTTC
CATSDSGQGAYNEQFF